This paragraph reports one T cell receptor beta chain. This entry is derived from a study of cytomegalovirus exposure and HLA in healthy donors. Vbeta (60) and Jbeta (13) primers were used in the PCR. Only in-frame clones appear in the TCRdb table, and some are missing; sequencing was by immunoSEQ multiplex PCR. The table includes approximately 150,000 clones, about three quarters detected once. V dropped 4 bases and J dropped 6; count of bases not matched to a gene: 4. CDR3 length: 13 residues. CDR1 is SQVTM and CDR2 is ANQGSEA in the germline V gene. The material sequenced was PBMCs. This TCR was recovered from a young woman in good health and CMV-seronegative. The gene calls are TRBV29-1 and TRBJ1-4; TRBD1 agrees at 8 bases. This chain's CDR3 is CSVGTGTHEKLFF. The CDR3 nucleotides read TGCAGCGTTGGGACAGGGACCCATGAAAAACTGTTTTTT. Looking up the rest from reference TRBV29-1 and TRBJ1-4 gives the full variable domain: SAVISQKPSRDICQRGTSLTIQCQVDSQVTMMFWYRQQPGQSLTLIATANQGSEATYESGFVIDKFPISRPNLTFSTLTVSNMSPEDSSIYLCSVGTGTHEKLFFGSGTQLSVL.